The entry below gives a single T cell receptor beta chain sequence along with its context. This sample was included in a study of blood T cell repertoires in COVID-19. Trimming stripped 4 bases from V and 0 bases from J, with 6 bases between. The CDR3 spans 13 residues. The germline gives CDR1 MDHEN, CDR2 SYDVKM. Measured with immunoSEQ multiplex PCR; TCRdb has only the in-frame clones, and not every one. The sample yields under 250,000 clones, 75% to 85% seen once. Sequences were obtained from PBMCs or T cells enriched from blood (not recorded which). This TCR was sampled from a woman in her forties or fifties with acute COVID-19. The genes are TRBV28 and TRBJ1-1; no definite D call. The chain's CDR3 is CASSSRLNTEAFF. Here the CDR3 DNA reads TGTGCCAGCAGTTCCAGGCTGAACACTGAAGCTTTCTTT.